This paragraph reports one T cell receptor beta chain. Its target is unknown. This entry belongs to a study of monozygotic twins with inflammatory bowel disease. Whole-study results and caveats: Immunosuppressive treatments differing between patients may have added repertoire variability.

Following a re-call of the 5' RACE reads, TCRdb has one entry per CDR3 protein and lacks DNA. The sample totals about 210,000 distinct CDR3 sequences. This receptor was obtained from a human donor with ulcerative colitis or Crohn's disease, or a healthy co-twin of an affected twin (not recorded which). The sequenced sample was blood.

The CDR3 protein is CASSSSVTSTDTQYF. This sequence joins TRBV5-1 and TRBJ2-3. The CDR3 contains 15 residues. The germline V gene has CDR1 SGHRS and CDR2 YFSETQ. Using reference TRBV5-1 and TRBJ2-3 for the parts outside the CDR3, the full variable domain is KAGVTQTPRYLIKTRGQQVTLSCSPISGHRSVSWYQQTPGQGLQFLFEYFSETQRNKGNFPGRFSGRQFSNSRSEMNVSTLELGDSALYLCASSSSVTSTDTQYFGPGTRLTVL.